Presented here are 23 T cell receptor beta chains from one specimen sequenced in a study of blood T cell repertoires in COVID-19. Profiling relied on immunoSEQ multiplex PCR, and the TCRdb table lists in-frame clones only, not all of them. Of 400,000 to 500,000 clones in the sample, over 75% were seen once. Source material: PBMCs or T cells enriched from blood (not recorded which). Source of these receptors: a woman aged 18-29 years who had been exposed to COVID-19.

The gene calls are TRBV2 and TRBJ2-2; TRBD1 agrees at 8 bases. The germline V gene has CDR1 SNHLY and CDR2 FYNNEI. The CDR3 is 15 amino acids. V lost 6 bases, J lost 5 bases, and 8 bases stayed unmatched. CDR3 in amino acids: CASRQTGVRTGELFF. DNA for the CDR3: TGTGCCAGCAGGCAGACAGGGGTTCGGACCGGGGAGCTGTTTTTT.

The CDR3 is CASSPTLAEEQYF. CDR3 sequence (DNA): TGTGCCAGCTCACCTACACTAGCGGAAGAGCAGTACTTC. This chain links TRBV18 with TRBJ2-7; 8 bases match TRBD2. CDR1 KGHSH and CDR2 LQKENI come from the germline V gene. This CDR3 is built from 13 residues. J was trimmed by 7 bases and V by 3 bases; bases with no gene match: 5.

The rearrangement joins TRBV28 to TRBJ1-5; 7 nucleotides agree with TRBD1. This CDR3 region has 16 residues. V was clipped by 2 bases and J by 5 bases; unmatched bases: 9. Germline CDR1 MDHEN, CDR2 SYDVKM. The CDR3 is CASSLGSGQPDQPQHF. Here the CDR3 DNA reads TGTGCCAGCAGTTTAGGGTCGGGACAGCCGGATCAGCCCCAGCATTTT.

This clone has only one observation. The chain recombines TRBV6-5 with TRBJ1-2; TRBD1 aligns across 9 bases. V shed 4 bases, J shed 2 bases, and the junction held 5 bases outside the gene matches. Germline loops: CDR1 MNHEY, CDR2 SVGAGI. The CDR3 runs to 15 residues. The CDR3 nucleotides read TGTGCCAGCAGTTCCGGGGGGACAGGGAACTATGGCTACACCTTC. This gives the protein CASSSGGTGNYGYTF.

The V gene is TRBV2, the J gene TRBJ1-6; D might be TRBD1 (5 bases). The CDR3 has 18 amino acids. V was clipped by 4 bases and J by 0 bases, with 16 bases between them. CDR1 and CDR2 from the germline V gene are SNHLY and FYNNEI. DNA of the CDR3: TGTGCCAGCAGTGCCGCGACAGATATAGTCTCCTATAATTCACCCCTCCACTTT. Amino acids: CASSAATDIVSYNSPLHF.

The rearrangement uses TRBV6-5 and TRBJ1-5; weak D call: TRBD1 (5 bases). The germline CDR1 and CDR2 sequences are MNHEY and SVGAGI. The CDR3 consists of 14 residues. Trimming pared 2 bases from V and 4 bases from J, leaving 9 bases between. CDR3 amino acids: CASSYGRVNQPQHF. CDR3 in DNA: TGTGCCAGCAGTTACGGCAGGGTGAATCAGCCCCAGCATTTT.

The gene calls are TRBV7-2 and TRBJ2-1; D is undetermined. This CDR3 spans 16 amino acids. CDR1 and CDR2 (germline): SGHTA, FQGNSA. Deletions cut 4 bases from V and 6 bases from J, with 19 bases between. The CDR3 region is CASSSVAVVHTNEQFF. The CDR3 nucleotides are TGTGCCAGCAGCTCTGTTGCGGTAGTGCACACCAATGAGCAGTTCTTC.

The rearrangement uses TRBV19 and TRBJ1-2; D not certain. Germline CDR1 LNHDA, CDR2 SQIVND (reference sequence). The length of the CDR3 is 15 residues. Trimming pared 1 base from V and 2 bases from J, leaving 11 bases between. The CDR3, as DNA: TGTGCCAGTAGTATAGCCGCCGCAGCGAACTATGGCTACACCTTC. It encodes CASSIAAAANYGYTF.

The CDR3 coding sequence is TGTGCCAGCAAACCTAGCGGGAGGACGCAGTATTTT. This sequence encodes CASKPSGRTQYF. The chain couples TRBV27 to TRBJ2-3; 11 bases are shared with TRBD2. Germline lookup yields CDR1 MNHEY and CDR2 SMNVEV (reference sequence). J gave up 9 bases and V 7 bases, and 3 bases lay outside the gene matches. The CDR3 runs 12 residues.

The J gene is TRBJ1-5, the V gene TRBV5-1, with 8 nucleotides matching TRBD1. CDR3 length: 15 residues. CDR1 and CDR2 (germline): SGHRS, YFSETQ. V shed 0 bases and J 1 base; nucleotides not matched to a gene: 0. CDR3 DNA: TGCGCCAGCAGCTTGGGACAGGGGAGCAATCAGCCCCAGCATTTT. The encoded protein is CASSLGQGSNQPQHF.

The CDR3 DNA reads as TGTGCCAGCAGCAAAGGACTATCGTACACAGATACGCAGTATTTT. Protein: CASSKGLSYTDTQYF. The chain couples TRBV7-7 to TRBJ2-3; D is perhaps TRBD2 (6 bases). This CDR3 is built from 15 residues. Germline assignment: CDR1 SSHAT and CDR2 FNYEAQ (reference sequence). V gave up 5 bases and J gave up 2 bases, with 14 bases separating them.

The chain carries TRBV5-4 and TRBJ1-2, with D unclear. This CDR3 spans 14 amino acids. Germline V gene data show CDR1 as SGHNT and CDR2 as YYREEE (reference sequence). Trimming took 3 bases from V and 3 from J, leaving 12 bases between them. This chain's CDR3 is CASSSPGRDYGYTF. The DNA for the CDR3 is TGTGCCAGCAGCTCCCCCGGGAGGGACTATGGCTACACCTTC.

The V call is TRBV2, the J call TRBJ2-2; TRBD2 matches at 7 bases. The CDR3 runs 15 residues. The J segment lost 2 bases and the V segment lost 3 bases, leaving 3 bases of the junction unmatched. Germline V gene lookup returns CDR1 SNHLY and CDR2 FYNNEI. The CDR3 DNA is TGTGCCAGCAGTGAGGAAGCGGGAAACACCGGGGAGCTGTTTTTT. Its translation is CASSEEAGNTGELFF.

The chain recombines TRBV2 with TRBJ1-2; 7 positions match TRBD1. The V segment lost 7 bases and the J segment 8 bases; nucleotides outside the gene matches: 7. Germline assignment: CDR1 SNHLY and CDR2 FYNNEI. The CDR3 extends over 12 amino acids. CDR3 DNA: TGTGCCAGCATCGACAGGGCCTCGGGCTACACCTTC. As protein: CASIDRASGYTF.

Turning to this clone: The sample holds other DNA sequences that translate to the same CDR3. J is TRBJ2-7 and V is TRBV19; D may be TRBD2 (6 bases). This CDR3 is 17 amino acids long. Looked up from germline, CDR1 is LNHDA and CDR2 is SQIVND (reference sequence). Trimming removed 0 bases from V and 0 bases from J, with 15 bases in between. CDR3 sequence: CASSIDGYPGLSYEQYF. CDR3 sequence (DNA): TGTGCCAGTAGTATAGATGGATACCCGGGACTCTCCTACGAGCAGTACTTC. The full variable domain, its missing parts supplied by reference TRBV19 and TRBJ2-7, is DGGITQSPKYLFRKEGQNVTLSCEQNLNHDAMYWYRQDPGQGLRLIYYSQIVNDFQKGDIAEGYSVSREKKESFPLTVTSAQKNPTAFYLCASSIDGYPGLSYEQYFGPGTRLTVT.

The V gene is TRBV10-3, the J gene TRBJ2-7; D gene ambiguous. Looked up from germline, CDR1 is ENHRY and CDR2 is SYGVKD. The CDR3 extends over 14 amino acids. V lost 2 bases and J 3 bases, leaving 11 bases between the germline ends. The CDR3 DNA reads TGTGCCATCAGTGAGGGTTCAGGATACTACGAGCAGTACTTC. Its translation is CAISEGSGYYEQYF.

The rearrangement links TRBV2 to TRBJ2-3; the match to TRBD1 covers 8 bases. The V and J ends lost 7 bases and 1 base, in that order; junction bases with no gene match: 4. Germline V gene lookup returns CDR1 SNHLY and CDR2 FYNNEI. The length of the CDR3 is 14 residues. The CDR3 DNA reads as TGTGCCAGCACCTTGACAGGGGGCACAGATACGCAGTATTTT. Encoded protein: CASTLTGGTDTQYF.

The chain combines TRBV4-1 with TRBJ2-3, with 10 positions matching TRBD2. The CDR3 sequence is 17 residues long. CDR1 MGHRA and CDR2 YSYEKL come from the germline V gene. V lost 1 base and J lost 7; bases outside the gene matches: 11. The CDR3 reads CASSQAGTSGTPNTQYF. DNA of the CDR3: TGCGCCAGCAGCCAAGCGGGAACTAGCGGGACACCGAATACGCAGTATTTT.

The chain combines TRBV2 with TRBJ1-1; D ambiguous. The ends were cut back, 8 bases at V and 0 bases at J, with 16 bases in the middle. CDR1 is SNHLY, CDR2 FYNNEI, per germline. CDR3 length: 15 residues. The CDR3 here is CASAGHHNMNTEAFF. CDR3 DNA sequence: TGTGCCAGCGCGGGCCACCATAACATGAACACTGAAGCTTTCTTT.

A word on this clone: No DNA is shown, since the ends of the CDR3 on it are uncertain; the CDR3 is the one TCRdb lists. CDR3 protein: CASSFVGQGIYEQYF. The rearrangement uses TRBV12-1 and TRBJ2-7; the table assigns TRBD1, which was not confirmed against the DNA. TRBV12-1 is marked as a pseudogene. The CDR3 region is 15 residues in length, termini included.

V usage is TRBV7-9 and J usage is TRBJ1-5; the match to TRBD1 covers 10 bases. V was clipped by 4 bases and J by 0 bases; unmatched bases: 6. In germline, CDR1 is SEHNR, CDR2 FQNEAQ (reference sequence). The CDR3 extends over 17 amino acids. Written as DNA, the CDR3 is TGTGCCAGCAGCTCTACCGGACAGGGGGGTAGCAATCAGCCCCAGCATTTT. Protein sequence: CASSSTGQGGSNQPQHF.

V and J are TRBV29-1 and TRBJ1-4; tentatively, D is TRBD1 (6 bases). Germline V gene sequence: CDR1 SQVTM, CDR2 ANQGSEA. Trimming cost V 4 bases and J 4 bases, with 10 bases left between them. CDR3 length equals 13 residues. CDR3 bases: TGCAGCGTTGCCCAGGGGTATAATGAAAAACTGTTTTTT. Translation: CSVAQGYNEKLFF. The full variable domain, in which reference TRBV29-1 and TRBJ1-4 provide the parts outside the CDR3, is SAVISQKPSRDICQRGTSLTIQCQVDSQVTMMFWYRQQPGQSLTLIATANQGSEATYESGFVIDKFPISRPNLTFSTLTVSNMSPEDSSIYLCSVAQGYNEKLFFGSGTQLSVL.

The chain carries TRBV7-2 and TRBJ1-3; 9 positions agree with TRBD1. V was pared by 8 bases and J by 4 bases, with 12 bases of the junction left unmatched. The CDR3 is made up of 16 amino acids. Germline V gene sequence: CDR1 SGHTA, CDR2 FQGNSA. This CDR3 is CASSQRGTGTGNTIYF. CDR3 coding DNA: TGTGCCAGCTCACAGAGAGGGACAGGGACAGGAAACACCATATATTTT.